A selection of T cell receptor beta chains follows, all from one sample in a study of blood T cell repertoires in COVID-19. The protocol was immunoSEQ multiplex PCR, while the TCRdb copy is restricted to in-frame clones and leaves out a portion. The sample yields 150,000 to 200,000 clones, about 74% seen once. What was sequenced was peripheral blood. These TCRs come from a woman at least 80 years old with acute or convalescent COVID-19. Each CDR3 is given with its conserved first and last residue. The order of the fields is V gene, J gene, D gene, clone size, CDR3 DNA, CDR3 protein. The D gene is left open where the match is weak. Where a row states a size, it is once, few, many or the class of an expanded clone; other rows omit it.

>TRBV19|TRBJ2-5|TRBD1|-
TGTGCCAGTAGTCCCCGACAGGGGGCCGGGGAGACCCAGTACTTC
CASSPRQGAGETQYF
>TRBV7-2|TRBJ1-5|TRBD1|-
TGTGCCAGCAGCCCGAGGCAGGGGGGCGACAATCAGCCCCAGCATTTT
CASSPRQGGDNQPQHF
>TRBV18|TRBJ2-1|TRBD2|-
TGTGCCAGCTCACCACCGAAGCGGGAGGGTTACAATGAGCAGTTCTTC
CASSPPKREGYNEQFF
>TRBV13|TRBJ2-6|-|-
TGTGCCAGCAGCCACTCTGGGGCCAACGTCCTGACTTTC
CASSHSGANVLTF
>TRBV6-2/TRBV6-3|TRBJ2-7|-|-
TGTGCCAGCAGCCTACCGCCTACCTACGAGCAGTACTTC
CASSLPPTYEQYF
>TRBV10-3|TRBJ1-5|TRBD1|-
TGTGCCATCAGTGACGGGACAGGGGAAAATCAGCCCCAGCATTTT
CAISDGTGENQPQHF
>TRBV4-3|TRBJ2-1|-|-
TGCGCCAGCAGCCAGATGACTGTGTTCAATGAGCAGTTCTTC
CASSQMTVFNEQFF
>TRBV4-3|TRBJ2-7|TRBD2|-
TGCGCCAGCAGCCAAGATCTAGCGGGAGGGGCCTACGAGCAGTACTTC
CASSQDLAGGAYEQYF
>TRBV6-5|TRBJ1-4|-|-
TGTGCCAGCAGTTACACGGGACTAAAGGGAGAACTGTTTTTT
CASSYTGLKGELFF
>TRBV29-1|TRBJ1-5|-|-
TGCAGCGCCCCCAAACGTGGCCAGCCCCAGCATTTT
CSAPKRGQPQHF
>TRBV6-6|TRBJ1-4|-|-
TGTGCCAGCAGTTACCCTACCGGGGATAATGAAAAACTGTTTTTT
CASSYPTGDNEKLFF
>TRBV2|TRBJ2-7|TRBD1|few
TGTGCCAGCAGCGAAGGGACAGGGATTCCCTACGAGCAGTACTTC
CASSEGTGIPYEQYF
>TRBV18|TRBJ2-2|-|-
TGTGCCAGCTCACCAGGAGGGGCGAACACCGGGGAGCTGTTTTTT
CASSPGGANTGELFF
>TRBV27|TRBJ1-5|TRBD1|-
TGTGCCAGCAGTGCGAACAGGGGGCACCAGCCCCAGCATTTT
CASSANRGHQPQHF
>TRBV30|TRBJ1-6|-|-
TGTGCCTGGAGGCCCACGGGACACTATAATTCACCCCTCCACTTT
CAWRPTGHYNSPLHF
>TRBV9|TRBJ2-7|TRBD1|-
TGTGCCAGCAGCGTGACAGGGGCGGGTTACGAGCAGTACTTC
CASSVTGAGYEQYF
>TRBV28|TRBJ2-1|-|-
TGTGCCAGCAGTCGTAGATCGGGACACCCCTCCAATGAGCAGTTCTTC
CASSRRSGHPSNEQFF
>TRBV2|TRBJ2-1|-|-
TGTGCCAGCAGCGATAGACAGGTAAGCTCCTACAATGAGCAGTTCTTC
CASSDRQVSSYNEQFF
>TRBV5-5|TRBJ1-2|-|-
TGTGCCAGCAGCTTGTCCGGACAATACAACTATGGCTACACCTTC
CASSLSGQYNYGYTF
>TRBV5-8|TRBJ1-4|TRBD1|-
TGTGCCAGCCATTCGGGACAGAGTAATGAAAAACTGTTTTTT
CASHSGQSNEKLFF
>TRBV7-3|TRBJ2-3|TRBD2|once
TGTGCCAGCAGGACTAGCGGGACCAGCACAGATACGCAGTATTTT
CASRTSGTSTDTQYF
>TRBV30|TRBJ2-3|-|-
TGTGCCTGGACCGACTCACGGGATACGCAGTATTTT
CAWTDSRDTQYF
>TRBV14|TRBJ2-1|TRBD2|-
TGTGCCAGCAGCCAAGATCGTCGCGGGAGGGCGAGCTCCTACAATGAGCAGTTCTTC
CASSQDRRGRASSYNEQFF
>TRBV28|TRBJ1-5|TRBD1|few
TGTGCCAGCAGTTCCCGACAGGGTCTCGGCAATCAGCCCCAGCATTTT
CASSSRQGLGNQPQHF
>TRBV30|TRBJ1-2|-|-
TGTGCCTGGAGTGTTGTAGTCTGGTCTGGCTACACCTTC
CAWSVVVWSGYTF
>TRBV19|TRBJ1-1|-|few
TGTGCCAGTAGTATAGGCGGGGACGGACTGAACACTGAAGCTTTCTTT
CASSIGGDGLNTEAFF
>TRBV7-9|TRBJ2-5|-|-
TGTGCCAGCAGCGTACAGGGTCGGGAGACCCAGTACTTC
CASSVQGRETQYF
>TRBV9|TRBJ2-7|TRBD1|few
TGTGCCAGCAGTACAGGGACAGGGACCTACGAGCAGTACTTC
CASSTGTGTYEQYF
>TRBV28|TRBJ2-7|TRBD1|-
TGTGCCAGCAGTTTCTCGACAGGGGGGCTAACCTACGAGCAGTACTTC
CASSFSTGGLTYEQYF
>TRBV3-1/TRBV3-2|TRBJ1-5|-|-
TGTGCCAGCAGCCAGAACAGGGATCAGCCCCAGCATTTT
CASSQNRDQPQHF
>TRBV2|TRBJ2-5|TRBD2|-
TGTGCCAGCAGGTTAGCGGGGAGAACCCAAGAGACCCAGTACTTC
CASRLAGRTQETQYF